Below, 7 T cell receptor beta chains from the same sample are listed, as sequenced in a study of blood T cell repertoires in COVID-19. Using immunoSEQ multiplex PCR, the repertoire was profiled, and TCRdb retains in-frame clones only, with some absent. Found here are about 170,000 clones, about 86% of them singletons; the top ten hold 11%. The specimen was peripheral blood. The source of these receptors is a man in his 70s with active or convalescent COVID-19.

In its sample, this clone was seen a few times. The chain combines TRBV18 with TRBJ2-5; 12 bases map to TRBD2. V was clipped by 3 bases and J by 5 bases; unmatched bases: 7. CDR3 length: 16 amino acids. CDR1 and CDR2 from the germline V gene are KGHSH and LQKENI. CDR3 DNA: TGTGCCAGCTCACCCCCGCGACTAGCGGGAGTGGAGACCCAGTACTTC. It specifies CASSPPRLAGVETQYF.

The genes are TRBV7-2 and TRBJ1-2, with D hard to call. V lost 5 bases and J lost 2, with 18 bases in between. CDR3 size: 16 residues. Germline V lookup: CDR1 SGHTA, CDR2 FQGNSA. CDR3 coding DNA: TGTGCCAGCAGCACCGCGATGCCCGTAACCAACTATGGCTACACCTTC. It codes for CASSTAMPVTNYGYTF.

This chain's CDR3 is CASSFDQGWGKLFF. Here the CDR3 DNA reads TGTGCCAGCAGCTTCGACCAGGGATGGGGAAAACTGTTTTTT. The rearrangement links TRBV5-6 to TRBJ1-4, with TRBD1 as a possible D gene (5 bases). Trimming took 2 bases from V and 10 from J, leaving 15 bases between them. Germline-derived CDR1 and CDR2 are SGHDT and YYEEEE. This CDR3 spans 14 amino acids.

The V gene is TRBV6-5, the J gene TRBJ1-4; D is perhaps TRBD1 (6 bases). This CDR3 spans 14 amino acids. Germline V gene data show CDR1 as MNHEY and CDR2 as SVGAGI. With 6 bases removed from V and 7 bases from J, the gap between germline ends came to 15 bases. The CDR3 here is CASRQGGLGEKLFF. The CDR3 DNA is TGTGCCAGCAGGCAAGGGGGTTTAGGTGAAAAACTGTTTTTT.

The rearrangement joins TRBV5-1 to TRBJ1-2, with D perhaps matching TRBD1 (5 bases). Germline CDR1 reads SGHRS; CDR2 reads YFSETQ. The germline V and J ends were trimmed by 2 bases and 4 bases, with 9 bases remaining between them. This CDR3 is 13 amino acids long. The CDR3 DNA is TGCGCCAGCAGCTTAGACAGTGGCTATGGCTACACCTTC. Translation gives CASSLDSGYGYTF.

This clone was observed a handful of times. The chain couples TRBV5-1 to TRBJ1-2, with TRBD1 matching 7 bases. With V trimmed by 1 base and J by 5 bases, 5 bases remained unmatched. The CDR3 is 14 residues long. Germline CDR1 is SGHRS and CDR2 is YFSETQ. This chain's CDR3 is CASSLTGAGYGYTF. DNA for the CDR3: TGCGCCAGCAGCTTGACAGGGGCGGGATATGGCTACACCTTC. The variable domain in full, with the rest retrieved from reference TRBV5-1 and TRBJ1-2, is KAGVTQTPRYLIKTRGQQVTLSCSPISGHRSVSWYQQTPGQGLQFLFEYFSETQRNKGNFPGRFSGRQFSNSRSEMNVSTLELGDSALYLCASSLTGAGYGYTFGSGTRLTVV.

The chain uses TRBV6-1 and TRBJ1-5, with D unresolved. The CDR3 has 15 amino acids. Trimming removed 2 bases from V and 4 bases from J, with 12 bases in between. CDR1 MNHNS and CDR2 SASEGT come from the germline V gene. This chain's CDR3 is CASSETLAGNQPQHF. In DNA, the CDR3 is TGTGCCAGCAGTGAAACTTTGGCGGGAAATCAGCCCCAGCATTTT.